This T cell receptor (beta chain) originates from a study of shared clonotypes between healthy human individuals. Study-level points and caveats: Genetic and exposure-history diversity was limited by the small donor number.

To note about this clone: Its specificity is unknown.

Everyone who donated was a Caucasian adult who lived in Nashville, Tennessee. Researchers ran the assay at a deep level. DNA at approximately 200 ng, 25,000 to 35,000 T cell genomes, went into sorted-subset replicate PCRs. This table comes from immunoSEQ multiplex PCR, and its TCRdb copy is limited to in-frame clones, with some not included. The table shows 950,000 to 1,100,000 clones, with around four fifths occurring only once. This CDR3 spans 17 amino acids. Germline values: CDR1 LGHNA, CDR2 YNFKEQ. V lost 4 bases to trimming and J lost 2 bases, with 19 bases between them. The genes are TRBV4-2 and TRBJ2-3; D is uncertain. The clonotype originates from a man aged 18 to 29 in good health. Source material: memory CD4+ T cells sorted from blood. Subset here: CD45RA-negative fraction. The CDR3 reads CASSLPPRGEDTDTQYF. CDR3 nucleotides: TGTGCCAGCAGCCTACCCCCTCGTGGGGAAGACACAGATACGCAGTATTTT.